The source of this T cell receptor (beta chain) is a study of cytomegalovirus exposure and HLA in healthy donors. The study's findings and limits: The authors listed 150 to 200 TCR beta chains as cytomegalovirus-associated. One cluster of highly shared sequence variants probably arose as a sequencing artifact. When analyzed later, a missense DCLRE1C variant was found to be linked to TCR beta V- and J-gene trimming.

13 Jbeta primers and 60 Vbeta primers were used for the PCR. Profiled with immunoSEQ multiplex PCR; TCRdb holds only in-frame clones, not every one. The table records around 100,000 clones, 65% to 80% of them present only once. The V end was cut by 4 bases, the J end by 1 base, with 11 bases between. CDR1 SGHRS and CDR2 YFSETQ come from the germline V gene. CDR3 size: 14 residues. In the case of this clone: Antigen unknown.

This receptor was identified in a man in his fifties or sixties in good health and CMV-seronegative. The source material was PBMCs. The V and J genes are TRBV5-1 and TRBJ2-5; the D gene is possibly TRBD1 (6 bases). The CDR3 loop is CASSPLDSQETQYF. CDR3 nucleotide sequence: TGCGCCAGCAGCCCGCTGGACAGCCAAGAGACCCAGTACTTC.